These 5 T cell receptor beta chains share one sample of origin, sequenced in a study of spatial heterogeneity in lung cancer. This sample's time point: sample taken at primary tumor resection. Whole RNA obtained from tumor, nontumor lung or frozen PBMC underwent sequencing without sorting. A single record per CDR3 protein comes from TCRdb applying MiXCR to the 5' RACE reads. The repertoire includes tens of thousands of distinct CDR3 sequences, around 9% of them detected once, and 6.9% sits in the top ten. Specimen: PBMCs, collected at surgery. Source of these receptors: a male donor with early-stage non-small cell lung cancer.

Comment on this clonotype: Just one base apart from a much larger clone, this may be a read error. This chain links TRBV12-3 or TRBV12-4 with TRBJ1-1, with 7 nucleotides matching TRBD1. This CDR3 has 15 amino acids. The CDR3 sequence: CACRTGVRGNTEAFF. For the CDR3, the DNA is TGTGCCTGCAGAACAGGGGTTAGGGGGAACACTGAAGCTTTCTTT.

This clonotype was found a few times. The CDR3 nucleotides are TGTGCCAGCAGTCCACAGGGTCCTGGGGCCAACGTCCTGACTTTC. The encoded protein is CASSPQGPGANVLTF. This sequence joins TRBV7-9 and TRBJ2-6; possible D gene TRBD1, 6 bases. This CDR3 region has 15 residues. Trimming took 6 bases from V and 2 from J, leaving 11 bases between them. From germline, CDR1 is SEHNR and CDR2 FQNEAQ (reference sequence).

The table lists this clonotype with many counts. The chain has TRBV7-2 and TRBJ2-3; D unresolved. The germline CDR1 and CDR2 sequences are SGHTA and FQGNSA. V was trimmed by 4 bases and J by 2 bases, leaving 13 bases between them. The CDR3 runs to 15 residues. In nucleotides, the CDR3 is TGTGCCAGCAGCTGGGCGTCCTACCTCACAGATACGCAGTATTTT. The encoded protein is CASSWASYLTDTQYF.

This clonotype was counted at least ten times. The CDR3 reads CASSQGWPGGGQPQHF. The CDR3 DNA reads as TGTGCCAGCAGCCAAGGTTGGCCCGGAGGCGGTCAGCCCCAGCATTTT. The chain is built from TRBV4-2 and TRBJ1-5, with no clear D. V shed 1 base and J shed 6 bases, with 16 bases lying between them. From germline, CDR1 is LGHNA and CDR2 YNFKEQ. This CDR3 is built from 16 residues.

The chain combines TRBV10-3 with TRBJ2-5, with 7 positions matching TRBD2. Germline CDR1 ENHRY, CDR2 SYGVKD. The CDR3 runs to 12 residues. The CDR3 nucleotides are TGTCGACCGGGACTACCGAGGGAGACCCAGTACTTC. This gives the protein CRPGLPRETQYF.